Each of the 2 T cell receptor beta chains below was sequenced from the same sample in a study of HIV-infected patients and healthy controls (dated by TCRdb to 2013 to 2016). Library method: 5' RACE. Sequencing relied on an Illumina MiSeq. Reverse transcription of 400 to 650 ng RNA was performed with SuperScript III using primers directed against the alpha and beta constant regions. Separate alpha and beta chain libraries were made by chain-specific third strand synthesis with multiplexing indices. TCRdb passed the public sequencing reads through fastp at Q25 and MiXCR, retaining productive beta sequences. Duplicate CDR3 protein sequences are folded into a single record with the most common DNA and genes. The sample table lists about 10,000 distinct CDR3 sequences, less than 10% of them with a count of one. The ten largest clones capture roughly 4% of the sample. Whole blood was used without cell fractionation, so all unsorted peripheral T cells were reflected in the repertoire.

The sequencing sample was made of blood. The source is an adult in good health.

There are a few counts of this clonotype. The V and J genes are TRBV18 and TRBJ2-7, with D perhaps TRBD1 (5 bases). The CDR3 runs to 14 residues. Trimming took off 5 bases at V and 5 bases at J, with 16 bases between the two ends. CDR1 is KGHSH and CDR2 is LQKENI in the germline V gene. Here the CDR3 DNA reads TGTGCCAGCTCATCTGACATCCCAGGGAACGAGCAGTACTTC. Encoded protein: CASSSDIPGNEQYF. Supplemented by reference TRBV18 and TRBJ2-7, the full variable domain reads NAGVMQNPRHLVRRRGQEARLRCSPMKGHSHVYWYRQLPEEGLKFMVYLQKENIIDESGMPKERFSAEFPKEGPSILRIQQVVRGDSAAYFCASSSDIPGNEQYFGPGTRLTVT.

This clonotype ranks as medium-sized. CDR3: CSVEEQQGLKLFF. In nucleotides, the CDR3 is TGCAGCGTTGAAGAACAACAGGGGTTGAAACTGTTTTTT. V and J are TRBV29-1 and TRBJ1-4, with TRBD1 matching 7 bases. The CDR3 loop spans 13 amino acids. Trimming removed 0 bases from V and 11 bases from J; junction bases left unmatched: 6. Germline lookup yields CDR1 SQVTM and CDR2 ANQGSEA.